This note documents a single T cell receptor (beta chain) sequence. Germline V lookup: CDR1 SGHTA, CDR2 FQGNSA. The germline V and J ends were trimmed by 3 bases and 5 bases, with 14 bases remaining between them. The length of the CDR3 is 15 residues. These data come from a study of T cell changes during pregnancy in multiple sclerosis. Measured with immunoSEQ multiplex PCR; TCRdb has only the in-frame clones, and not every one. Of about 27,000 clones listed, 89% were seen once; the top ten hold 16%. The rearrangement links TRBV7-2 to TRBJ1-5; weak D call: TRBD1 (5 bases). Sequenced here: CD8+ T cells from peripheral blood mononuclear cells, sampled in the second trimester of pregnancy. The receptor's source is a female donor with multiple sclerosis, enrolled in a pregnancy study. CDR3 nucleotides: TGTGCCAGCAGCTTTAGTTGGGGAGGGGATCAGCCCCAGCATTTT. Translating it yields CASSFSWGGDQPQHF.